This entry is about one T cell receptor beta chain. Its matching antigen is unknown. The data stem from a study of monozygotic twins with inflammatory bowel disease. UMIs bearing a 6-nucleotide sample barcode were added through template switching. TCRalpha and TCRbeta cDNA went through nested PCRs of approximately 17 and 9 cycles, two in total. TCRdb reprocessed the 5' RACE reads and reports one entry per CDR3 protein, with no DNA. In total, the table holds fewer than 450,000 distinct CDR3 sequences. Study-level points and caveats: No difference was seen in repertoire similarity between concordant and discordant twins, possibly from limited power.

Sequences were obtained from blood. This TCR was sampled from a human donor with ulcerative colitis or Crohn's disease, or a healthy co-twin of an affected twin (not recorded which).

CDR3 sequence reads: CASSSIVSETQYF. This sequence joins TRBV5-1 and TRBJ2-5. Germline values: CDR1 SGHRS, CDR2 YFSETQ. This CDR3 is 13 amino acids long. The whole variable domain, remainder taken from reference TRBV5-1 and TRBJ2-5, is KAGVTQTPRYLIKTRGQQVTLSCSPISGHRSVSWYQQTPGQGLQFLFEYFSETQRNKGNFPGRFSGRQFSNSRSEMNVSTLELGDSALYLCASSSIVSETQYFGPGTRLLVL.